Included here is one TCR beta chain sequence, with context. The data stem from a study of patients and donors after allogeneic stem cell transplantation. One entry per CDR3 protein, called by TCRdb with MiXCR from the RT-PCR reads. The sample holds roughly 200,000 distinct CDR3 sequences; around two fifths are singletons and the top ten take 11%. Germline V lookup: CDR1 SGHTA, CDR2 FQGNSA. V shed 9 bases and J shed 3 bases, with 12 bases lying between them. This CDR3 is 13 amino acids long. What was sequenced was blood, either unsorted or a sorted T cell fraction (not recorded which). This sequence joins TRBV7-2 and TRBJ2-1; TRBD2 might be the D (6 bases). This TCR was recovered from a human donor who was either an allogeneic HSCT recipient or a stem cell or donor lymphocyte infusion donor (not recorded which). It is not recorded whose cells these are; they may come from a transplant donor. The CDR3 sequence: CASRRGYYNEQFF. Written as DNA, the CDR3 is TGTGCCAGTAGGAGGGGTTACTACAATGAGCAGTTCTTC. The variable domain in full, completed from reference TRBV7-2 and TRBJ2-1, reads GAGVSQSPSNKVTEKGKDVELRCDPISGHTALYWYRQSLGQGLEFLIYFQGNSAPDKSGLPSDRFSAERTGGSVSTLTIQRTQQEDSAVYLCASRRGYYNEQFFGPGTRLTVL.